This record concerns one T cell receptor (beta chain) sequence. This entry comes from a study of blood T cell repertoires in COVID-19. Study as a whole: The United States, Italy and Spain supplied acute and convalescent COVID-19 samples. T cells, B-cell-depleted T cells, or PBMCs supplied cDNA or gDNA.

In the authors' workflow: Reference gene primers were amplified, and this amplification served to estimate nucleated cell counts. Method: immunoSEQ multiplex PCR; TCRdb's copy keeps in-frame clones and lacks some. V and J calls and clone size are given by that table; D and trimming were obtained from the DNA. The sample includes approximately 240,000 clones, around 85% of them seen just once. Germline assignment: CDR1 SGHAT and CDR2 FQDESV (reference sequence). The ends were cut back, 5 bases at V and 9 bases at J, with 14 bases in the middle. The CDR3 has 12 residues. The sample taken for sequencing was peripheral blood. The J gene is TRBJ2-7, the V gene TRBV11-1; no clear D. The clonotype was recovered from a woman between 40 and 50 years old with active or convalescent COVID-19. The CDR3 loop is CASSTLDEAQYF. The CDR3 DNA reads TGTGCCAGCAGCACTCTCGATGAGGCGCAGTACTTC. Combining the CDR3 with reference TRBV11-1 and TRBJ2-7 gives the whole variable domain EAEVAQSPRYKITEKSQAVAFWCDPISGHATLYWYRQILGQGPELLVQFQDESVVDDSQLPKDRFSAERLKGVDSTLKIQPAELGDSAMYLCASSTLDEAQYFGPGTRLTVT.